Listed below are T cell receptor beta chains from one sample, sequenced in a study of cytomegalovirus exposure and HLA in healthy donors. Profiled with immunoSEQ multiplex PCR; TCRdb holds only in-frame clones, not every one. This sample has around 91,000 clones, with about 77% found just once. The source material was PBMCs. These receptors were collected from a male donor in good health and CMV-seropositive. CDR3s leave out the opening cysteine and the closing phenylalanine or tryptophan. A D gene is named only where the DNA matches it firmly.

v_call cdr3_length d_call cdr3_aa
TRBV27 12 TRBD1 ASSSGQGNQPQH
TRBV5-6 12 TRBD2 ASHRAGGSREQF
TRBV6-4 12 NA ASSDSHSYNEQF
TRBV27 12 TRBD2 ASSRLAGYNEQF
TRBV28 16 TRBD2 ASNQWASGGKSTDTQY
TRBV5-1 14 NA ASSWGGGRIDSPLH
TRBV7-9 14 NA ASSLGQAISGNTIY
TRBV7-8 14 TRBD1 ASSFVITGGQETQY
TRBV4-1 13 TRBD1 ASSQPGQGWEKLF
TRBV7-9 12 NA ASSSVETGYEQY
TRBV11-3 10 NA ASSFTGNEQF
TRBV28 13 NA ASREGQRRWETQY
TRBV2 15 NA ASSENGQVGGTDTQY
TRBV5-5 12 NA ASSHDWGLYEQY
TRBV28 12 NA ASSPRLNTGELF
TRBV30 12 NA AWSRNGKADTQY
TRBV5-1 14 TRBD1 ASSLRPGQGTETQY
TRBV19 13 NA ASRQGRYSNQPQH
TRBV30 13 TRBD1 AWRGQGLAGNEQF
TRBV28 11 NA ASRDTKYQPQH
TRBV19 12 TRBD2 ASSPAGGSREQY
TRBV18 14 TRBD1 ASSPRRPGQGYEQY
TRBV5-1 14 NA ASSDNLRGAGETQY
TRBV19 11 NA ASSIAGYYEQY
TRBV27 15 NA ASSLSRQTKSTDTQY
TRBV9 12 NA ASSVVPSSQPQH
TRBV2 10 NA ASRRDWETQY
TRBV7-9 15 TRBD2 ASSPKRLAGGYNEQF
TRBV4-1 13 TRBD1 ASRPQGARTGELF
TRBV6-5 12 NA ASSHSGGPDTQY
TRBV30 14 TRBD1 AWRERQGASSYEQY
TRBV19 17 TRBD1 ASSIGVWDREKNTGELF
TRBV18 11 NA ASSSGEGQPQH
TRBV18 12 NA ASSPGDKYYEQY
TRBV27 11 NA ASSSQIGYEQY
TRBV10-3 14 TRBD2 AISGSGGASTGELF
TRBV10-3 13 NA AISGEGLPGSPLH
TRBV5-6 13 TRBD1 ASSPPGQGDYGYT
TRBV28 12 NA ASSLSQVGYGYT
TRBV27 12 NA ASSSDTSLTEAF
TRBV5-1 13 NA ASSLALGEAGELF
TRBV4-1 14 NA ASSQRGTGINEKLF
TRBV27 12 NA ASSLRSRVKEQY
TRBV15 10 NA ATSSTLPGAF
TRBV6-1 11 NA ASGPSSYNEQF
TRBV6-6 12 NA ASSSAGGWTEAF
TRBV7-6 12 NA ASSLADRSYEQY
TRBV29-1 11 NA SVVGHLNYEQY
TRBV18 12 NA ASSRGGSVAGYT
TRBV23-1 10 NA ASRNRASPLH
TRBV13 13 NA ASNERGLGVYEQY
TRBV7-2 12 TRBD1 ASSFNRGSETQY
TRBV5-4 14 NA ASSLTHRGSYNEQF